The 8 T cell receptor beta chains listed next were all sequenced from one sample in a study of siplizumab effects on memory and regulatory T cells. TCRdb's copy holds only in-frame clones and misses some; the assay was immunoSEQ multiplex PCR. The data show fewer than 85,000 clones, with about 95% seen just once and about 18% held by the top ten. The sequencing sample was made of CD8+ T cells sorted from blood. These TCRs come from a human donor in good health.

This chain links TRBV4-1 with TRBJ1-2; 7 bases line up with TRBD1. The junction had 14 bases not matched to a gene; V was cut back by 3 bases and J by 10 bases. The CDR3 loop spans 15 amino acids. The germline gives CDR1 MGHRA, CDR2 YSYEKL. CDR3 bases: TGCGCCAGCAGCCAGCTGACAGGGCTGGATAGGGTCTACACCTTC. It yields the protein CASSQLTGLDRVYTF.

This chain links TRBV11-1 with TRBJ1-1; 7 nucleotides line up with TRBD1. The germline gives CDR1 SGHAT, CDR2 FQDESV (reference sequence). With V trimmed by 3 bases and J by 1 base, 2 bases remained unmatched. This CDR3 has 14 residues. The CDR3 DNA reads TGTGCCAGCAGCTTCCGGACAGGGAACACTGAAGCTTTCTTT. This sequence encodes CASSFRTGNTEAFF.

The chain is built from TRBV2 and TRBJ2-1; 9 bases agree with TRBD2. Trimming at V came to 7 bases and at J to 4 bases, leaving 5 bases not matched to a gene. Germline V lookup: CDR1 SNHLY, CDR2 FYNNEI. The CDR3 is 14 amino acids. CDR3 sequence: CASTVLAGYNEQFF. As DNA, the CDR3 is TGTGCCAGCACGGTACTAGCGGGTTACAATGAGCAGTTCTTC.

This chain joins TRBV7-8 and TRBJ2-7; D tentatively fits TRBD1 or TRBD2 (5 bases each). Between the trimmed V and J ends, which lost 1 base and 6 bases, there was a span of 22 bases. CDR1 is SGHVS and CDR2 is FQNEAQ in the germline V gene. This CDR3 has 17 residues. This CDR3 is CASSLGGGWESVGEQYF. CDR3 bases: TGTGCCAGCAGCTTAGGGGGCGGGTGGGAGTCGGTTGGCGAGCAGTACTTC.

The genes are TRBV7-2 and TRBJ2-7; D unclear. V lost 1 base and J lost 4, with 8 bases in between. Germline CDR1 SGHTA, CDR2 FQGNSA. This CDR3 comprises 13 residues. The CDR3 DNA is TGTGCCAGCAGCTTAGGTTCCGGGTACGAGCAGTACTTC. Encoded protein: CASSLGSGYEQYF.

CDR3 bases: TGCGCCAGCGGTGAGGAGTTGTCGACAGAGACCCAGTACTTC. Protein product: CASGEELSTETQYF. This chain links TRBV5-1 with TRBJ2-5, with D uncertain. This CDR3 is 14 amino acids long. Germline assignment: CDR1 SGHRS and CDR2 YFSETQ. The V and J ends lost 7 bases and 4 bases respectively, with 17 bases between them.

The rearrangement joins TRBV7-3 to TRBJ2-3, with a weak D call TRBD1 (6 bases). Trimming took off 0 bases at V and 0 bases at J, with 13 bases between the two ends. CDR3 length equals 17 residues. Germline V gene sequence: CDR1 SGHTA, CDR2 FQGTGA. In nucleotides, the CDR3 is TGTGCCAGCAGCTTAACGGGGACAACTCCCAGCACAGATACGCAGTATTTT. Its protein product is CASSLTGTTPSTDTQYF.

The chain couples TRBV25-1 to TRBJ1-2; TRBD1 agrees at 7 bases. V lost 4 bases, J lost 5 bases, and 4 bases stayed unmatched. This CDR3 is 13 amino acids long. Germline V gene data show CDR1 as MGHDK and CDR2 as SYGVNS. CDR3 nucleotide sequence: TGTGCCAGCAGTGTGGGACAGACTTATGGCTACACCTTC. Its protein is CASSVGQTYGYTF.